This T cell receptor beta chain was sequenced in a study of CD8+CD57+ T cells in acquired aplastic anemia. The wider study: Yields of DNA that came from sorted CD4+ and CD8+ cells averaged roughly 3.3 ug.

Study-wide results and limits: Patients and controls were not found to differ significantly in CD8+ Simpson's diversity. About 30 was the count of CD8+ CDR3 sequences that patients shared with controls.

The germline gives CDR1 DFQATT, CDR2 SNEGSKA (reference sequence). The CDR3 runs to 11 residues. V lost 3 bases to trimming and J lost 8 bases, with 10 bases between them. Flow cytometry had shown expanded CD8+CD57+ cells in the patients chosen for sequencing. Among the patients, all had severe acquired aplastic anemia. Details on this clonotype: Its target is unknown.

Profiles of TCR beta VDJ and CDR3 were generated from a genomic DNA template. TCRdb independently ran MiXCR on the reads; one entry per CDR3 protein. The sample shows 200,000 to 250,000 distinct CDR3 sequences, approximately 50% of them seen only once. Sequenced: sorted CD4+, CD8+, or CD8+CD57+ T cells (not recorded which) from PBMCs. This receptor was identified in a human donor with aplastic anemia. The chain couples TRBV20-1 to TRBJ1-2, with D perhaps matching TRBD1 (5 bases). CDR3 sequence reads: CSASVGGGYTF. DNA for the CDR3: TGCAGTGCTAGCGTCGGGGGAGGCTACACCTTC.